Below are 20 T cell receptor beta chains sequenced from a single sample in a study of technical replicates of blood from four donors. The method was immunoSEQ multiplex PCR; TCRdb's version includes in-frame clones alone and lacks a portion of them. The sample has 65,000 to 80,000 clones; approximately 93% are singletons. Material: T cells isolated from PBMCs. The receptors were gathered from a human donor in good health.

This chain's CDR3 is CASSLDRGRDEQFF. CDR3 in DNA: TGTGCCAGCAGCTTAGACAGGGGGCGGGATGAGCAGTTCTTC. V is TRBV11-3 and J is TRBJ2-1; 8 bases are shared with TRBD1. Germline V lookup: CDR1 SGHNT, CDR2 YENEEA. This CDR3 is built from 14 residues. Trimming at V came to 0 bases and at J to 8 bases, leaving 3 bases not matched to a gene.

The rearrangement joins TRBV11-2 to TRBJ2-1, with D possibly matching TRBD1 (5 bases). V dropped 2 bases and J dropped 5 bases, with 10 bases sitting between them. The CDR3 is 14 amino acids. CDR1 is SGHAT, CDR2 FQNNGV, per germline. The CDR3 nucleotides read TGTGCCAGCAGCTTAATAGGGGTCGACAATGAGCAGTTCTTC. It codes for CASSLIGVDNEQFF.

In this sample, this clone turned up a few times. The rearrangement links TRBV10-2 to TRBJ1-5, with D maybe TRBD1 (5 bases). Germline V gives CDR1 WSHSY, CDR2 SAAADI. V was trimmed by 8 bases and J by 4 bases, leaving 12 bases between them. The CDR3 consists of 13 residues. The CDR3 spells CASSEQENQPQHF. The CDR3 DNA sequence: TGCGCCAGCTCAGAACAGGAGAATCAGCCCCAGCATTTT.

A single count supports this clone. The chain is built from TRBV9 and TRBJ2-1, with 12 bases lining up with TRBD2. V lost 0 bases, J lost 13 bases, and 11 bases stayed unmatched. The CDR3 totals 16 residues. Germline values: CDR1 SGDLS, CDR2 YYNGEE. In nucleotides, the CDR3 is TGTGCCAGCAGCGTAGGCCCACTAGCGGGAGGCCTCTATCAGTTCTTC. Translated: CASSVGPLAGGLYQFF. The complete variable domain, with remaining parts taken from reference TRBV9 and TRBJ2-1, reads DSGVTQTPKHLITATGQRVTLRCSPRSGDLSVYWYQQSLDQGLQFLIQYYNGEERAKGNILERFSAQQFPDLHSELNLSSLELGDSALYFCASSVGPLAGGLYQFFGPGTRLTVL.

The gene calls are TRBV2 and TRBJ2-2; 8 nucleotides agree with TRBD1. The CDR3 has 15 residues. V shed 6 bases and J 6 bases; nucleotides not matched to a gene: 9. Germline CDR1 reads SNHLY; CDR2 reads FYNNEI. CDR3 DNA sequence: TGTGCCAGCAGAAATCAGGGGGCCGGATCCGGGGAGCTGTTTTTT. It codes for CASRNQGAGSGELFF.

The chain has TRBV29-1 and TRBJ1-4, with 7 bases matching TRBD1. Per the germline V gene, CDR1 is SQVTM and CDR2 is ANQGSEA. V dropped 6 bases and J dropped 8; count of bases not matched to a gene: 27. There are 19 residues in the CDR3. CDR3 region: CSVFGTSRQGRNQKEKLFF. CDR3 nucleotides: TGCAGCGTGTTTGGGACATCCCGACAGGGCAGGAATCAAAAGGAAAAACTGTTTTTT.

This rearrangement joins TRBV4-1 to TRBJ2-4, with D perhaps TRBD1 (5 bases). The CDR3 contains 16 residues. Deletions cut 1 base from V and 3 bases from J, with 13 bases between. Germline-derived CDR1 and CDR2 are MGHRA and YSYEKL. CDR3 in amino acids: CASSQGGAEFKNIQYF. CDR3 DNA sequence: TGCGCCAGCAGCCAAGGGGGCGCTGAATTCAAAAACATTCAGTACTTC.

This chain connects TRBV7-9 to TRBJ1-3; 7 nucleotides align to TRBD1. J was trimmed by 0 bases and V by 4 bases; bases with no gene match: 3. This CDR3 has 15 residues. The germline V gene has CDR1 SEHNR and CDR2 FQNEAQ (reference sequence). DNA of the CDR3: TGTGCCAGCAGCTCTTGGACAGGCTCTGGAAACACCATATATTTT. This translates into CASSSWTGSGNTIYF.

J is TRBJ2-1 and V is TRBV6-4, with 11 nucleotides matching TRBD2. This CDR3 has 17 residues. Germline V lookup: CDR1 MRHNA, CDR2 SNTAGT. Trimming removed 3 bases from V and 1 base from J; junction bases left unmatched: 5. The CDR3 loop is CASSETGTSGSYNEQFF. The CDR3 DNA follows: TGTGCCAGCAGTGAGACCGGGACTAGCGGTTCCTACAATGAGCAGTTCTTC.

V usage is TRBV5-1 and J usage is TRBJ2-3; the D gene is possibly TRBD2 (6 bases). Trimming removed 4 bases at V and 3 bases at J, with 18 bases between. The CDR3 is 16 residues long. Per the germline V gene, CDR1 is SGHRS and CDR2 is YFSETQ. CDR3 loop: CASSNGAGAGTDTQYF. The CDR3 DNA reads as TGCGCCAGCAGCAACGGGGCCGGGGCGGGGACAGATACGCAGTATTTT. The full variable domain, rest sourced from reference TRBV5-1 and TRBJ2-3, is KAGVTQTPRYLIKTRGQQVTLSCSPISGHRSVSWYQQTPGQGLQFLFEYFSETQRNKGNFPGRFSGRQFSNSRSEMNVSTLELGDSALYLCASSNGAGAGTDTQYFGPGTRLTVL.

CDR3: CASSNQGLNQPQHF. The CDR3 nucleotides are TGTGCCAGCAGTAACCAGGGGCTCAATCAGCCCCAGCATTTT. The chain joins TRBV27 to TRBJ1-5, with D perhaps matching TRBD1 (6 bases). This CDR3 spans 14 amino acids. Germline V gene data show CDR1 as MNHEY and CDR2 as SMNVEV (reference sequence). Trimming pared 5 bases from V and 3 bases from J, leaving 11 bases between.

As DNA, the CDR3 is TGTGCCAGCAGGCGACTAGCTGGAGGCGAGCAGTACTTC. Translating gives CASRRLAGGEQYF. The chain employs TRBV5-4 and TRBJ2-7, with 7 bases fitting TRBD2. The CDR3 loop spans 13 amino acids. V gave up 5 bases and J gave up 6 bases; unmatched junction bases: 8. CDR1 is SGHNT, CDR2 YYREEE, per germline (reference sequence). The full variable domain, its missing parts supplied by reference TRBV5-4 and TRBJ2-7, is ETGVTQSPTHLIKTRGQQVTLRCSSQSGHNTVSWYQQALGQGPQFIFQYYREEENGRGNFPPRFSGLQFPNYSSELNVNALELDDSALYLCASRRLAGGEQYFGPGTRLTVT.

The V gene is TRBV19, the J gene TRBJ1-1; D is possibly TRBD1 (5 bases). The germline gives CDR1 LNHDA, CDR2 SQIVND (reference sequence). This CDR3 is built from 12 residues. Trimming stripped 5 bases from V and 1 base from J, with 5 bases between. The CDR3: CASSQGNTEAFF. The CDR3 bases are TGTGCCAGTAGTCAGGGGAACACTGAAGCTTTCTTT.

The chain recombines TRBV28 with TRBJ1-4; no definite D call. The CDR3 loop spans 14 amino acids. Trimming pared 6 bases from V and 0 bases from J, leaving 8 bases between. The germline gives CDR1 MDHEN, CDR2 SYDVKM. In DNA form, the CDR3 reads TGTGCCAGCAGATCCCAATCAACTAATGAAAAACTGTTTTTT. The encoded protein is CASRSQSTNEKLFF. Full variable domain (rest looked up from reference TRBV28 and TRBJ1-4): DVKVTQSSRYLVKRTGEKVFLECVQDMDHENMFWYRQDPGLGLRLIYFSYDVKMKEKGDIPEGYSVSREKKERFSLILESASTNQTSMYLCASRSQSTNEKLFFGSGTQLSVL.

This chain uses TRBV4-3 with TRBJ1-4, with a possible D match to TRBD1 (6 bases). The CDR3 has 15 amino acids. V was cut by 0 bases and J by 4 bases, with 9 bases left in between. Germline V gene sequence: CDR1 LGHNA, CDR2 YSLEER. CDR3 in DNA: TGCGCCAGCAGCCAAGATAGGGGGAGTAATGAAAAACTGTTTTTT. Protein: CASSQDRGSNEKLFF.

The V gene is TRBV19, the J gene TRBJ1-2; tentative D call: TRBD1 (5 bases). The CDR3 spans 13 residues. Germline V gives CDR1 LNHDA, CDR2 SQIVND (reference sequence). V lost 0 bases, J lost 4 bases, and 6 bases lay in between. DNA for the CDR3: TGTGCCAGTAGTATAGACGGGGGCTATGGCTACACCTTC. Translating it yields CASSIDGGYGYTF.

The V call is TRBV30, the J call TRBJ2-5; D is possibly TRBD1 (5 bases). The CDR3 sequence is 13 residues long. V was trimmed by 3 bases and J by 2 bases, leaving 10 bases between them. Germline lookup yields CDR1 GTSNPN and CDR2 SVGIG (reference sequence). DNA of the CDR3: TGTGCCTGGAGGGACACGTTACAAGAGACCCAGTACTTC. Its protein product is CAWRDTLQETQYF.

In DNA form, the CDR3 reads TGTGCCAGCACTATGATGGACAGGGTTAATGAAAAACTGTTTTTT. Protein: CASTMMDRVNEKLFF. The V and J genes are TRBV2 and TRBJ1-4; 8 bases align to TRBD1. The germline CDR1 and CDR2 sequences are SNHLY and FYNNEI. The CDR3 consists of 15 residues. Losses at the gene ends were 7 bases for V and 4 bases for J; bases not matched to a gene: 8.

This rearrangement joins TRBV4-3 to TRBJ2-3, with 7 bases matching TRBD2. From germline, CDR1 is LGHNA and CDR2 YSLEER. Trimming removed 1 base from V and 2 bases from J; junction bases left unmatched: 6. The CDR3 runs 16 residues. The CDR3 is CASSQAQTSLTDTQYF. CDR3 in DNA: TGCGCCAGCAGCCAAGCTCAGACTAGCCTCACAGATACGCAGTATTTT.

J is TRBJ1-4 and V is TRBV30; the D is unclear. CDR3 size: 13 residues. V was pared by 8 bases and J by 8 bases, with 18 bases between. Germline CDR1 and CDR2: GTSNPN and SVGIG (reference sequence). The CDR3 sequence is CAGSQFSWEKLFF. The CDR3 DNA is TGTGCCGGATCACAGTTCTCTTGGGAAAAACTGTTTTTT.